Listed below are T cell receptor beta chains from one sample, sequenced in a study. TCRdb itself ran the 5' RACE reads through MiXCR, one entry per CDR3 protein. The sample lists approximately 40,000 distinct CDR3 sequences, 22% occurring once. The sample consisted of Tregs sorted from blood. The receptors shown here come from a female donor with breast cancer. Both conserved end residues are part of each CDR3. The D gene is left open where the match is weak. A row's size may be missing; if present it is once, few, many or a size class.

clone size	D gene	J gene	V gene	CDR3 DNA	CDR3 protein
many	.	TRBJ2-7	TRBV4-1	TGCGCCAGCAGCCTTAGCCAGAACTACGAGCAGTACTTC	CASSLSQNYEQYF
many	TRBD2	TRBJ2-1	TRBV29-1	TGCAGCGTAAGGGGACTAGCGGGAGGGCAGGGTGAGCAGTTCTTC	CSVRGLAGGQGEQFF
.	.	TRBJ2-3	TRBV7-2	TGTGCCGGCAACACTTGGGTGGAGTCCACAGATACGCAGTATTTT	CAGNTWVESTDTQYF
many	TRBD2	TRBJ2-7	TRBV29-1	TGCAGCGTTAAAACTAGCGGGAGGGCCTACGAGCAGTACTTC	CSVKTSGRAYEQYF
many	.	TRBJ2-5	TRBV6-5	TGTGCCAGCAGTTATGCGCCATCAGGGAAAGAGACCCAGTACTTC	CASSYAPSGKETQYF
.	.	TRBJ1-1	TRBV5-1	TGCGCCAGCAGCCCGAGTGGAAGGCACCGGGAAGCTTTCTTT	CASSPSGRHREAFF
.	TRBD2	TRBJ2-1	TRBV7-9	TGTGCCAGCAGCTTAACAGCGGGACCCTACAATGAGCAGTTCTTC	CASSLTAGPYNEQFF
few	TRBD1	TRBJ1-4	TRBV27	TGTGCCAGCAGTGGACCCGGGACAGGGGAGGAAAAACTGTTTTTT	CASSGPGTGEEKLFF
.	.	TRBJ1-5	TRBV7-2	TGTGCCAGCAGCCAAGGACAGAATCAGCCCCAGCATTTT	CASSQGQNQPQHF
few	TRBD2	TRBJ2-7	TRBV12-3/TRBV12-4	TGTGCCAGCAGTTTAGGCGGAGCGGGAGCCAAGGAGCAGTACTTC	CASSLGGAGAKEQYF
.	.	TRBJ2-5	TRBV7-2	TGTGCCAGCAGCCCCGTCGGGGGCCAAGAGACCCAGTACTTC	CASSPVGGQETQYF
few	.	TRBJ1-4	TRBV28	TGTACCAGCAGTTTAGTAGTAGCTAATGAAAAACTGTTTTTT	CTSSLVVANEKLFF
few	TRBD1	TRBJ2-3	TRBV2	TGTGCCAGCAGTGGACAGGGGGCAGATACGCAGTATTTT	CASSGQGADTQYF
many	TRBD2	TRBJ2-2	TRBV9	TGTGCCAGCAGCGTAGGACTAGCGGGAAGGACCGGGGAGCTGTTTTTT	CASSVGLAGRTGELFF
.	.	TRBJ2-7	TRBV12-3/TRBV12-4	TGTGCCAGCAGTTCGAGGGACTCGGGCTACGAGCAGTACTTC	CASSSRDSGYEQYF
many	.	TRBJ2-1	TRBV6-5	TGTGCCAGCGGGGGCCGGTACAATGAGCAGTTCTTC	CASGGRYNEQFF
many	.	TRBJ2-1	TRBV20-1	TGCAGTGCTAGAGATTATGCGGGGACCTCCTACAATGAGCAGTTCTTC	CSARDYAGTSYNEQFF
many	TRBD1	TRBJ1-4	TRBV12-3/TRBV12-4	TGTGCCAGCAGTCGGCAGGGGGGAATCGGTGAAAAACTGTTTTTT	CASSRQGGIGEKLFF
few	.	TRBJ1-4	TRBV30	TGTGCCTGCAACCGGGATTCTAATGAAAAACTGTTTTTT	CACNRDSNEKLFF
many	TRBD2	TRBJ2-3	TRBV7-8	TGTGCCAGCAGCTTCATAACTAGCGATGTGGATACGCAGTATTTT	CASSFITSDVDTQYF
.	TRBD1	TRBJ1-2	TRBV3-1	TGTGCCAGCAGCCGCGAAGGACAGGGGAGCTATGGCTACACCTTC	CASSREGQGSYGYTF
few	.	TRBJ2-1	TRBV6-1	TGTGCCAGCAGTGACAGGGACGCCTACAATGAGCAGTTCTTC	CASSDRDAYNEQFF
few	TRBD2	TRBJ2-7	TRBV29-1	TGCAGCGCTGGGGGGGATAGCGCCGGCGAGCAGTACTTC	CSAGGDSAGEQYF
few	TRBD2	TRBJ2-5	TRBV6-5	TGTGCCAGCATAGCCCCGGGGGAGGGGACCCAGTACTTC	CASIAPGEGTQYF
few	.	TRBJ1-1	TRBV9	TGTGCCAGCAGCGTACTAAAGAACACTGAAGCTTTCTTT	CASSVLKNTEAFF
few	TRBD1	TRBJ2-2	TRBV7-9	TGTGCCAGCAGCCCCAGGGGGCAGGGCACCGGGGAGCTGTTTTTT	CASSPRGQGTGELFF
medium-sized	.	TRBJ2-3	TRBV4-1	TGCGCCAGCAGCCCCTTAGGGTCAGATACGCAGTATTTT	CASSPLGSDTQYF
.	.	TRBJ1-1	TRBV29-1	TGCAGCGGGAAACAGGGGAACACTGAAGCTTTCTTT	CSGKQGNTEAFF
.	.	TRBJ1-5	TRBV27	TGTGCCGGCAGTCCTCGGACAGTCTCGGCTCAGCCCCAGCATTTT	CAGSPRTVSAQPQHF
.	TRBD2	TRBJ2-7	TRBV7-8	TGTGCCAGCACCACAGGACTAGCGCAATACTCCTACGAGCAGTACTTC	CASTTGLAQYSYEQYF
few	.	TRBJ2-7	TRBV5-1	TGCGCCAGCAGCTTGGCCGAGTCCTACGAGCAGTACTTC	CASSLAESYEQYF
.	.	TRBJ2-6	TRBV30	TGTGCCTGGAAGAGAACCTCTGGGGCCAACGTCCTGACTTTC	CAWKRTSGANVLTF
.	.	TRBJ1-4	TRBV4-2	TGTGCCAGCAGCCAAGAACGGGGTGAAAAACTGTTTTTT	CASSQERGEKLFF
.	.	TRBJ2-5	TRBV30	TGTGCCTGGAGCCGAAGGGGGACAATGGGGCAAGAGACCCAGTACTTC	CAWSRRGTMGQETQYF
.	TRBD2	TRBJ2-1	TRBV5-1	TGCGCCAGTACCGGGACTAGCGACCACAATGAGCAGTTCTTC	CASTGTSDHNEQFF
many	TRBD2	TRBJ2-1	TRBV27	TGTGCCAGCAGTTTATCCGGGGAGGGTTTCGCATATGAGCAGTTCTTC	CASSLSGEGFAYEQFF
.	TRBD1	TRBJ2-1	TRBV5-1	TGCGCCAGCAGCCTAAACAGGGGAGAGGGTGAGCAGTTCTTC	CASSLNRGEGEQFF
.	TRBD1	TRBJ2-7	TRBV27	TGTGCCAGCGGGGGACAGAGTACCTACGAGCAGTACTTC	CASGGQSTYEQYF
many	TRBD1	TRBJ1-3	TRBV7-9	TGTGCCCCAGGGGGGAGATCTGGAAACACCATATATTTT	CAPGGRSGNTIYF
.	TRBD2	TRBJ2-3	TRBV5-4	TGTGCCAGCAGCACCGCGGGAGGACCCACAGATACGCAGTATTTT	CASSTAGGPTDTQYF
.	TRBD1	TRBJ1-1	TRBV12-3/TRBV12-4	TGTGCCAGCAGATATAGGACAGGACGGAGAGAAGCTTTCTTT	CASRYRTGRREAFF
many	.	TRBJ1-1	TRBV12-3/TRBV12-4	TGTGCCAGCAGTTTATTTAGGGGGGACACTGAAGCTTTCTTT	CASSLFRGDTEAFF
many	.	TRBJ2-1	TRBV24-1	TGTGCCACCAGCCCTACTGGACTCTACAATGAGCAGTTCTTC	CATSPTGLYNEQFF
.	TRBD2	TRBJ2-7	TRBV4-1	TGCGCCAGCAGCCAAGGGGCGGGCGAGCAGCGGGAGGCTTACGAGCAGTACTTC	CASSQGAGEQREAYEQYF
many	TRBD1	TRBJ2-7	TRBV27	TGTGCCAGCAGTCACTGGGACAGGGGGTCCCTCGAGCAGTACTTC	CASSHWDRGSLEQYF
.	.	TRBJ2-2	TRBV18	TGTGCCAGCTCACCCCCCGACACCGGGGAGCTGTTTTTT	CASSPPDTGELFF
few	TRBD2	TRBJ2-5	TRBV7-2	TGTGCCAGCAGCCCCACTAGCGGGGAGACCCAGTACTTC	CASSPTSGETQYF
.	TRBD1	TRBJ2-7	TRBV13	TGTGCCAGCAGCACCAGGGACAGGGGGCGTACCTACGAGCAGTACTTC	CASSTRDRGRTYEQYF
.	.	TRBJ1-1	TRBV27	TGCGCCAGCAGTCTCCAGGGAGCCACTGAAGCTTTCTTT	CASSLQGATEAFF
many	.	TRBJ1-1	TRBV5-1	TGCGCCAGCAGCTCAGGGATTCGGAACACTGAAGCTTTCTTT	CASSSGIRNTEAFF
few	.	TRBJ1-2	TRBV9	TGTGCCAGCAGCGTAGGTGGGGGCACCTATGGCTACACCTTC	CASSVGGGTYGYTF
few	.	TRBJ2-7	TRBV6-2/TRBV6-3	TGTGCCAGCAGTTGGGGATTACGGGAAGGCTACGAGCAGTACTTC	CASSWGLREGYEQYF
many	TRBD2	TRBJ2-3	TRBV20-1	TGCAGTGCTAGAGATAGCGGGAAGACAGATACGCAGTATTTT	CSARDSGKTDTQYF
many	TRBD2	TRBJ2-7	TRBV5-1	TGCGCCAGCAGCCCGTCTAGCGGGAGCTCCTACGAGCAGTACTTC	CASSPSSGSSYEQYF
few	TRBD2	TRBJ2-3	TRBV5-4	TGTGCCAGCAGCTTGTCTGCGGGAGGCACAGATACGCAGTATTTT	CASSLSAGGTDTQYF
.	TRBD1	TRBJ1-5	TRBV30	TGTGCCTGGAGTCTACAGGGGGCTCAGCCCCAGCATTTT	CAWSLQGAQPQHF